The T cell receptor beta chain described here comes from a study of T cell changes during pregnancy in multiple sclerosis. This clone was detected once. The protocol was immunoSEQ multiplex PCR, while the TCRdb copy is restricted to in-frame clones and leaves out a portion. The sample lists about 72,000 clones, 92% occurring once. CDR1 and CDR2 (germline): MNHNS, SASEGT. The length of the CDR3 is 14 residues. V was pared by 1 base and J by 1 base, with 7 bases between. The receptor's source is a female donor in good health, enrolled as a control in a pregnancy study. The chain carries TRBV6-1 and TRBJ1-2; D gene uncertain. The specimen was peripheral blood, collected in the first trimester of pregnancy. This CDR3 is CASSEGPFNYGYTF. As DNA, the CDR3 is TGTGCCAGCAGTGAAGGGCCGTTTAACTATGGCTACACCTTC.